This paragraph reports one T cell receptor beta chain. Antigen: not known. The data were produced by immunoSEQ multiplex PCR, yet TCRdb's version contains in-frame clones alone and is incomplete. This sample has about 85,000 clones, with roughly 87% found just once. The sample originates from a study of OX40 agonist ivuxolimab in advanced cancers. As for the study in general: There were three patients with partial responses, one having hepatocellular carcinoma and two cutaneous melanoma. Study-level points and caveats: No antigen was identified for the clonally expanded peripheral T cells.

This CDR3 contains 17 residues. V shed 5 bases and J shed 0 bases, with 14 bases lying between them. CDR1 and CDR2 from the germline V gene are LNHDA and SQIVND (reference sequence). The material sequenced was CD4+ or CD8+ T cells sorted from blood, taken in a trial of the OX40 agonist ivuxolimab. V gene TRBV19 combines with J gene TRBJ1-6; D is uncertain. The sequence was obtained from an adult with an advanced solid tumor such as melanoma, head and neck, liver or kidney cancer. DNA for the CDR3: TGTGCCAGTAGTCAAGGGCAGGTTACCTCCTATAATTCACCCCTCCACTTT. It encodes CASSQGQVTSYNSPLHF.